A single sample is the source of the 3 T cell receptor beta chains below, sequenced in a study of regulatory T cells in long-lasting Graves disease. Stated time point: newly diagnosed GD, antithyroid drugs for less than 3 months. RNA isolated from PBMCs was used to make the TCR library. In building TCR beta libraries, iRepertoire HTBI primers were used together with Arm-PCR of CDR3 regions. TCRdb re-analysed the multiplex PCR reads in MiXCR, keeping a single row per CDR3 protein. The sample contains around 500,000 distinct CDR3 sequences, around 12% of which appear only once. These records were also assigned to another study, of T cells in Graves' hyperthyroidism and ophthalmopathy.

Sample: peripheral blood mononuclear cells (PBMCs), taken at new diagnosis, from a patient treated with antithyroid drugs. These receptors originate from a woman in her 30s with Graves disease.

This clonotype was seen at least ten times. Germline is not matched at one junction end, which may reflect a read error. The chain couples TRBV6-5 to TRBJ2-7, with a weak D call TRBD2 (6 bases). CDR1 is MNHEY and CDR2 is SVGAGI in the germline V gene. The CDR3 runs to 16 residues. For the CDR3, the DNA is TGTGCCAGCAGTTCCCGCGGCGGGACTGCCTCCGACGAGCAGTACTTC. Encoded protein: CASSSRGGTASDEQYF.

The rearrangement joins TRBV7-3 to TRBJ2-2; D gene unclear. Trimming shortened V by 1 base and J by 8 bases, and 11 bases separated the two germline ends. From germline, CDR1 is SGHTA and CDR2 FQGTGA. The CDR3 contains 14 residues. The CDR3 sequence is CASSLRRPPGELFF. The DNA of the CDR3 is TGTGCCAGCAGCTTAAGACGTCCTCCGGGGGAGCTGTTTTTT.

This rearrangement joins TRBV5-1 to TRBJ2-7, with D unresolved. From germline, CDR1 is SGHRS and CDR2 YFSETQ. V shed 3 bases and J shed 3 bases, with 22 bases lying between them. The CDR3 sequence is 17 residues long. This chain's CDR3 is CASSSNTALGYGYEQYF. The DNA for the CDR3 is TGCGCCAGCAGCTCTAACACTGCTCTAGGGTATGGCTACGAGCAGTACTTC.